One and the same sample provided the 25 T cell receptor beta chains below, sequenced in a study of T cell responses to AZD1222 COVID-19 vaccine. This table comes from immunoSEQ multiplex PCR, and its TCRdb copy is limited to in-frame clones, with some not included. The table has approximately 210,000 clones, more than 85% seen once. This specimen consisted of peripheral blood, obtained 28 days after the second AZD1222 dose. The receptors originated from an adult who received the AZD1222 COVID-19 vaccine.

The chain recombines TRBV11-3 with TRBJ1-1; TRBD1 might be the D (5 bases). CDR1 and CDR2 (germline): SGHNT, YENEEA. This CDR3 region has 11 residues. V was shortened by 5 bases and J by 8 bases, with 9 bases between the two germline ends. The CDR3 is CASSRGFEAFF. As DNA, the CDR3 is TGTGCCAGCAGCCGGGGGTTCGAAGCTTTCTTT.

The V call is TRBV29-1, the J call TRBJ1-4, with unresolved D. V was trimmed by 7 bases and J by 3 bases, leaving 9 bases between them. Germline CDR1 is SQVTM and CDR2 is ANQGSEA. The CDR3 is 12 amino acids. The CDR3 spells CSGATANEKLFF. CDR3 DNA sequence: TGCAGCGGGGCTACGGCTAATGAAAAACTGTTTTTT.

The DNA of the CDR3 is TGTGCCAGCAGGGCGGCCCGGGGGGTCTACGAGCAGTACTTC. Its translation: CASRAARGVYEQYF. V gene TRBV3-1 (or the pseudogene TRBV3-2) combines with J gene TRBJ2-7, with 7 bases aligning to TRBD2. V was pared by 6 bases and J by 3 bases, with 8 bases of the junction left unmatched. CDR3 length: 14 residues. CDR1 and CDR2 from the germline V gene are LGHDT and YNNKEL (reference sequence).

The chain employs TRBV12-3 or TRBV12-4 and TRBJ1-3, with D perhaps TRBD1 (5 bases). There are 13 residues in the CDR3. V dropped 6 bases and J dropped 4 bases, with 10 bases sitting between them. The DNA of the CDR3 is TGTGCCAGCAGCGGGGGGTTAGGAAACACCATATATTTT. This gives the protein CASSGGLGNTIYF.

J is TRBJ1-2 and V is TRBV27; tentative D call: TRBD1 (5 bases). Germline CDR1 is MNHEY and CDR2 is SMNVEV (reference sequence). V was cut by 2 bases and J by 8 bases, with 12 bases left in between. CDR3 length equals 13 residues. Written as DNA, the CDR3 is TGTGCCAGCAGTTTAGGGGCAGGGAGAGGCTACACCTTC. Translation: CASSLGAGRGYTF.

A single count supports this clone. This rearrangement joins TRBV5-1 to TRBJ2-1, with 9 positions matching TRBD2. This CDR3 spans 16 amino acids. Losses at the gene ends were 2 bases for V and 0 bases for J; bases not matched to a gene: 3. Per germline, CDR1 SGHRS and CDR2 YFSETQ. The CDR3 here is CASSLSGRLSYNEQFF. The DNA of the CDR3 is TGCGCCAGCAGCTTAAGCGGGAGGCTCTCCTACAATGAGCAGTTCTTC.

In the case of this clone: In the same sample, other DNA sequences code for this CDR3. This rearrangement joins TRBV11-3 to TRBJ1-2, with D perhaps TRBD1 (5 bases). This CDR3 has 13 amino acids. CDR1 is SGHNT and CDR2 is YENEEA in the germline V gene. The V end lost 3 bases, the J end lost 4 bases, and 9 bases lay between the germline ends. This CDR3 reads CASSLQGSYGYTF. In DNA, the CDR3 is TGTGCCAGCAGCTTGCAGGGATCCTATGGCTACACCTTC. The variable domain in full, completed from reference TRBV11-3 and TRBJ1-2, reads EAGVVQSPRYKIIEKKQPVAFWCNPISGHNTLYWYLQNLGQGPELLIRYENEEAVDDSQLPKDRFSAERLKGVDSTLKIQPAELGDSAVYLCASSLQGSYGYTFGSGTRLTVV.

CDR3 sequence (DNA): TGCGCCACCGGACAGCTCTCCACTGAAGCTTTCTTT. Its translation: CATGQLSTEAFF. V is TRBV10-2 and J is TRBJ1-1, with D tentatively TRBD1 (6 bases). CDR3 length: 12 amino acids. Germline V CDR1 and CDR2: WSHSY, SAAADI. V dropped 10 bases and J dropped 4 bases, with 13 bases sitting between them.

This chain connects TRBV28 to TRBJ1-5; 7 positions match TRBD1. CDR1 and CDR2 from the germline V gene are MDHEN and SYDVKM. V shed 7 bases and J 5 bases; nucleotides not matched to a gene: 8. The CDR3 is 14 amino acids. Written as DNA, the CDR3 is TGTGCCAGCACCCCAGGGGGGAACCATCAGCCCCAGCATTTT. Translated: CASTPGGNHQPQHF.

J is TRBJ2-4 and V is TRBV28, with 10 positions matching TRBD2. Trimming cost V 7 bases and J 14 bases; bases outside gene matches: 11. CDR1 MDHEN and CDR2 SYDVKM come from the germline V gene. This CDR3 has 13 residues. CDR3 DNA sequence: TGTGCCAGCATTGCCGGGCTAGCGGGAGAAAAGTACTTC. This translates into CASIAGLAGEKYF.

Points on this clone: Relative to the germline gene, one junction end is altered; a read error may explain this. The V gene is TRBV7-7, the J gene TRBJ1-1; 8 bases match TRBD1. The CDR3 contains 16 residues. Germline CDR1 and CDR2: SSHAT and FNYEAQ (reference sequence). CDR3 protein: CASSLDPGQGNTEAFF. CDR3 in DNA: TGTGCTAGCAGCTTGGATCCTGGACAGGGGAACACTGAAGCTTTCTTT.

The chain couples TRBV29-1 to TRBJ2-5; 11 bases map to TRBD1. The V gene's germline CDR1 is SQVTM and CDR2 ANQGSEA. The CDR3 extends over 15 amino acids. The V segment lost 3 bases and the J segment 2 bases; nucleotides outside the gene matches: 5. The CDR3 reads CSVEPGQGVQETQYF. Here the CDR3 DNA reads TGCAGCGTTGAGCCGGGACAGGGGGTACAAGAGACCCAGTACTTC. Looking up the rest from reference TRBV29-1 and TRBJ2-5 gives the full variable domain: SAVISQKPSRDICQRGTSLTIQCQVDSQVTMMFWYRQQPGQSLTLIATANQGSEATYESGFVIDKFPISRPNLTFSTLTVSNMSPEDSSIYLCSVEPGQGVQETQYFGPGTRLLVL.

This chain uses TRBV7-9 with TRBJ2-5; 8 nucleotides match TRBD1. This CDR3 region has 15 residues. Germline V gene lookup returns CDR1 SEHNR and CDR2 FQNEAQ (reference sequence). With 4 bases clipped from V and 2 bases from J, the junction kept 6 bases outside the gene matches. The CDR3 nucleotides read TGTGCCAGCAGCTCGAGAGGGGACAGGCAAGAGACCCAGTACTTC. Protein: CASSSRGDRQETQYF. Looking up the rest from reference TRBV7-9 and TRBJ2-5 gives the full variable domain: DTGVSQNPRHKITKRGQNVTFRCDPISEHNRLYWYRQTLGQGPEFLTYFQNEAQLEKSRLLSDRFSAERPKGSFSTLEIQRTEQGDSAMYLCASSSRGDRQETQYFGPGTRLLVL.

This chain uses TRBV10-3 with TRBJ2-1, with 9 bases identical to TRBD2. Germline trimming cut 9 bases from V and 2 bases from J; bases unmatched to any gene: 14. Germline values: CDR1 ENHRY, CDR2 SYGVKD. The CDR3 length is 17 residues. The CDR3: CAISGDSGSHAYNEQFF. DNA of the CDR3: TGTGCCATTAGCGGGGATAGCGGGAGTCACGCCTACAATGAGCAGTTCTTC.

The chain carries TRBV6-5 and TRBJ2-5; TRBD2 agrees at 7 bases. Losses at the gene ends were 3 bases for V and 4 bases for J; bases not matched to a gene: 8. The length of the CDR3 is 15 residues. The germline V gene has CDR1 MNHEY and CDR2 SVGAGI. The CDR3 sequence is CASSYLAVEGETQYF. DNA for the CDR3: TGTGCCAGCAGTTATCTAGCGGTCGAGGGAGAGACCCAGTACTTC.

This chain uses TRBV7-3 with TRBJ2-2; unclear D gene. V was cut by 2 bases and J by 1 base, with 5 bases left in between. CDR3 length: 14 residues. Germline V gene data show CDR1 as SGHTA and CDR2 as FQGTGA. DNA for the CDR3: TGTGCCAGCAGCTTACCGGTGAACACCGGGGAGCTGTTTTTT. Its protein is CASSLPVNTGELFF.

This clone came up once. The chain couples TRBV30 to TRBJ2-3; a weak D match, TRBD2 (6 bases). This CDR3 spans 14 amino acids. The germline CDR1 and CDR2 sequences are GTSNPN and SVGIG (reference sequence). Deletions cut 1 base from V and 5 bases from J, with 13 bases between. The CDR3 region is CAWSGTGAVDTQYF. In DNA, the CDR3 is TGTGCCTGGAGTGGAACGGGAGCGGTAGATACGCAGTATTTT. The variable domain in full, with the rest retrieved from reference TRBV30 and TRBJ2-3, is SQTIHQWPATLVQPVGSPLSLECTVEGTSNPNLYWYRQAAGRGLQLLFYSVGIGQISSEVPQNLSASRPQDRQFILSSKKLLLSDSGFYLCAWSGTGAVDTQYFGPGTRLTVL.

The rearrangement uses TRBV7-9 and TRBJ2-5; 7 bases match TRBD2. The CDR3 length is 14 residues. The J segment lost 4 bases and the V segment lost 0 bases, leaving 2 bases of the junction unmatched. Per the germline V gene, CDR1 is SEHNR and CDR2 is FQNEAQ (reference sequence). CDR3 DNA sequence: TGTGCCAGCAGCTTAGCGGGAGGGTCAGAGACCCAGTACTTC. Translation gives CASSLAGGSETQYF.

The V gene is TRBV28, the J gene TRBJ2-7; D might be TRBD1 (6 bases). V lost 6 bases and J 5 bases, leaving 20 bases between the germline ends. CDR3 length: 15 amino acids. Germline assignment: CDR1 MDHEN and CDR2 SYDVKM. DNA for the CDR3: TGTGCCAGCAGCTTAAAACAGGGCACAATCAACGAGCAGTACTTC. Translation: CASSLKQGTINEQYF.

This chain connects TRBV29-1 to TRBJ2-6, with unresolved D. CDR1 and CDR2 from the germline V gene are SQVTM and ANQGSEA. V lost 2 bases and J 2 bases, leaving 4 bases between the germline ends. The CDR3 runs to 13 residues. The CDR3 region is CSVELTGANVLTF. The CDR3 DNA is TGCAGCGTTGAACTAACTGGGGCCAACGTCCTGACTTTC.

This clone came up once. V and J are TRBV19 and TRBJ2-1; D gene ambiguous. CDR1 LNHDA and CDR2 SQIVND come from the germline V gene (reference sequence). The CDR3 has 14 residues. Trimming left V 3 bases short and J 6 bases short, with 12 bases between. CDR3 coding DNA: TGTGCCAGTAGTATCTTAACGGAAGCCAATGAGCAGTTCTTC. Translating it yields CASSILTEANEQFF.

V gene TRBV27 combines with J gene TRBJ1-2, with 7 bases aligning to TRBD1. Germline CDR1 MNHEY, CDR2 SMNVEV (reference sequence). This CDR3 spans 14 amino acids. V was clipped by 0 bases and J by 5 bases; unmatched bases: 3. The DNA for the CDR3 is TGTGCCAGCAGTTTATCGGACAGGTCATATGGCTACACCTTC. It codes for CASSLSDRSYGYTF.

CDR3 nucleotides: TGCGCCAGCAGTGAATGGGGCCTCGGCAGGGACTCCTACGAGCAGTACTTC. Translating gives CASSEWGLGRDSYEQYF. V usage is TRBV10-1 and J usage is TRBJ2-7; D possibly corresponds to TRBD1 (5 bases). The CDR3 is 17 residues long. Trimming left V 3 bases short and J 0 bases short, with 18 bases between. The germline CDR1 and CDR2 sequences are WNHNN and SYGVQD (reference sequence).

The gene calls are TRBV30 and TRBJ1-6, with D possibly matching TRBD1 (6 bases). Germline-derived CDR1 and CDR2 are GTSNPN and SVGIG (reference sequence). This CDR3 comprises 12 residues. V was shortened by 4 bases and J by 9 bases, with 10 bases between the two germline ends. The CDR3 nucleotides are TGTGCCTGGACCCTAGGGGGTTCACCCCTCCACTTT. It encodes CAWTLGGSPLHF.

This clone occurred once. The V call is TRBV11-2, the J call TRBJ2-1, with unresolved D. CDR1 is SGHAT, CDR2 FQNNGV, per germline. CDR3 length equals 16 residues. Trimming took off 1 base at V and 2 bases at J, with 12 bases between the two ends. The CDR3 nucleotides are TGTGCCAGCAGCTTAGGACCCAGCCCACCCTACAATGAGCAGTTCTTC. Translating gives CASSLGPSPPYNEQFF. Based on the CDR3 plus reference TRBV11-2 and TRBJ2-1, the full variable domain is EAGVAQSPRYKIIEKRQSVAFWCNPISGHATLYWYQQILGQGPKLLIQFQNNGVVDDSQLPKDRFSAERLKGVDSTLKIQPAKLEDSAVYLCASSLGPSPPYNEQFFGPGTRLTVL.